This T cell receptor beta chain was identified in a study of blood T cell repertoires in COVID-19. About the study: There were acute and convalescent COVID-19 samples, and they came from the United States, Italy and Spain. PBMCs, B-cell-depleted T cells, or T cells were the source of the cDNA or gDNA that made up the material.

This clone was counted only a few times. Trimming took off 5 bases at V and 6 bases at J, with 8 bases between the two ends. The CDR3 totals 11 residues. Germline assignment: CDR1 MNHEY and CDR2 SVGEGT. Some clones are missing from TCRdb's copy, which holds only in-frame ones; the method was immunoSEQ multiplex PCR. This sample carries roughly 88,000 clones, around nine tenths of them seen once, and the ten largest clones take about 16%. The rearrangement joins TRBV6-2 or TRBV6-3 to TRBJ2-7, with D possibly matching TRBD1 (6 bases). The sequence was collected from a woman aged 55-69 years with COVID-19, enrolled during active disease. Sample: peripheral blood. CDR3 nucleotide sequence: TGTGCCAGCAGTAGGGGGATCGAGCAGTACTTC. Protein: CASSRGIEQYF.